This T cell receptor (beta chain) comes out of a study of T cells in localized non-small cell lung cancer. Study-level findings and limits: Adjacent lung had a median roughly 50 of the 100 largest tumor clones. Compared with tumor, uninvolved adjacent lung displayed greater T cell clonality, ranking highest overall. Longer survival (overall) was linked to higher T cell density in blood.

The protocol was immunoSEQ multiplex PCR, while the TCRdb copy is restricted to in-frame clones and leaves out a portion. The sample has about 41,000 clones; 65% to 90% are singletons. Details on this clone: Its antigen is unknown.

The sequences come from PBMCs, collected before any cancer treatment. The sequence came from a man aged 40 to 69 with stage II lung adenocarcinoma.

The CDR3 loop is CASSVGGGVMDTQYF. CDR3 coding DNA: TGTGCCAGCAGCGTAGGAGGGGGGGTCATGGATACGCAGTATTTT. The gene calls are TRBV9 and TRBJ2-3, with a tentative D call TRBD2 (7 bases). Trimming removed 0 bases from V and 6 bases from J, with 14 bases in between. The CDR3 has 15 amino acids. CDR1 is SGDLS and CDR2 is YYNGEE in the germline V gene.